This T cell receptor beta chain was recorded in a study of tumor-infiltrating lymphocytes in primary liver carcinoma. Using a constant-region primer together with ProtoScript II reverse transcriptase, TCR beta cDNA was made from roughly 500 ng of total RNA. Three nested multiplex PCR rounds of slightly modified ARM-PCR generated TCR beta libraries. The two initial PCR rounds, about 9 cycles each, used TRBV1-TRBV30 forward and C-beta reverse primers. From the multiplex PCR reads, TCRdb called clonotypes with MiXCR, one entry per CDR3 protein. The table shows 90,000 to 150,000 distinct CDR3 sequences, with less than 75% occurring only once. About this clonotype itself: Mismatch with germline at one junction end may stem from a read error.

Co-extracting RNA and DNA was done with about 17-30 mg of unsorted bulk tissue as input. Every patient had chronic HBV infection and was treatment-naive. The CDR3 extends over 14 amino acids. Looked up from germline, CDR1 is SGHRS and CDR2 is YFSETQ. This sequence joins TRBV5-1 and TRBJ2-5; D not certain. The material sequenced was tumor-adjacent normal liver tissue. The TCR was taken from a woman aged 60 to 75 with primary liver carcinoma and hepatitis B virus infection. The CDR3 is CASSLGPTQEAQYF. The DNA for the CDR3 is TGCGCCAGCAGCTTAGGACCCACTCAAGAGGCCCAGTACTTC. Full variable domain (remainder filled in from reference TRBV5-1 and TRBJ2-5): KAGVTQTPRYLIKTRGQQVTLSCSPISGHRSVSWYQQTPGQGLQFLFEYFSETQRNKGNFPGRFSGRQFSNSRSEMNVSTLELGDSALYLCASSLGPTQEAQYFGPGTRLLVL.